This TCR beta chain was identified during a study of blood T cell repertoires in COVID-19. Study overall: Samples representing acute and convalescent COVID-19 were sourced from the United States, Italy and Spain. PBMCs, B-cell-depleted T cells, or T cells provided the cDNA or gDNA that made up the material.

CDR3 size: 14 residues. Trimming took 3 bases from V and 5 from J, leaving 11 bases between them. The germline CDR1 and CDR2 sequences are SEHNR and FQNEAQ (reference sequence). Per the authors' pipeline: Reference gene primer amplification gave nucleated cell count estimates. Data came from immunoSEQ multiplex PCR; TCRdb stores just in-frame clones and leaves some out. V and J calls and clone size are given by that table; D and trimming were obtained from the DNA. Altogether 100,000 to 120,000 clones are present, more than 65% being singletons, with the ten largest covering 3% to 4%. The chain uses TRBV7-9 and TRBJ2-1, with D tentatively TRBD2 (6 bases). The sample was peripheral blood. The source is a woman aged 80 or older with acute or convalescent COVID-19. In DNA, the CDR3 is TGTGCCAGCAGCTTGAGGCGGGACGACAATGAGCAGTTCTTC. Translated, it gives CASSLRRDDNEQFF.